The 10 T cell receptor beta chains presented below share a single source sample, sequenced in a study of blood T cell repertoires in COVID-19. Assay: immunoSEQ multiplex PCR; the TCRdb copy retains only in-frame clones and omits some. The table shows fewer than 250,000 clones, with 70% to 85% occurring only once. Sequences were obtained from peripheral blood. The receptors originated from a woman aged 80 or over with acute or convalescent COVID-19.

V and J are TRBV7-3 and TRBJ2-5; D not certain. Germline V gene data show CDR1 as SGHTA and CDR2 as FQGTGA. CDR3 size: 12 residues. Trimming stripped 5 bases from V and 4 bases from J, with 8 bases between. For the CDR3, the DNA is TGTGCCAGCAGCAGACTCGGAGAGACCCAGTACTTC. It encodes CASSRLGETQYF.

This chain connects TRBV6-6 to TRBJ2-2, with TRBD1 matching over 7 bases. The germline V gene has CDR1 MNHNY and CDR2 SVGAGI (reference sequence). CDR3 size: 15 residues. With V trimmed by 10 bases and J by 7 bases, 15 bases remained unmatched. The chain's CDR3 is CATQRPGGRGGELFF. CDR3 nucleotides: TGTGCCACCCAACGCCCAGGGGGTAGAGGCGGGGAGCTGTTTTTT.

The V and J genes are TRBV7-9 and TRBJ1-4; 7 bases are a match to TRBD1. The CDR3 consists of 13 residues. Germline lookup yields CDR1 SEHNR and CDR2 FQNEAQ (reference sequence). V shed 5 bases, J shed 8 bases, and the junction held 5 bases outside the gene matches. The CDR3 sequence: CASSQGTEEKLFF. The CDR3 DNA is TGTGCCAGCAGCCAAGGGACAGAGGAAAAACTGTTTTTT.

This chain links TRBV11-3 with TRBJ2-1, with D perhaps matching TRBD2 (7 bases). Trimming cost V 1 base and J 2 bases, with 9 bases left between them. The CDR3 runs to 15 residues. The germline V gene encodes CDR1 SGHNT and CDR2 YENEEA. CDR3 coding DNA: TGTGCCAGCAGCTTAGGGGGGGGCACCTACAATGAGCAGTTCTTC. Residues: CASSLGGGTYNEQFF.

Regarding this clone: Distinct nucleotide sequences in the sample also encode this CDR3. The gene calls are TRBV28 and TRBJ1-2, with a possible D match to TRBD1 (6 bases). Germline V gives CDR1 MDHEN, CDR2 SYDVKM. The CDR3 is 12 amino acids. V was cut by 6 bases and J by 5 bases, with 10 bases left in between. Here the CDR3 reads CASSLRGYGYTF. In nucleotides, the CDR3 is TGTGCCAGCAGCCTAAGGGGGTATGGCTACACCTTC.

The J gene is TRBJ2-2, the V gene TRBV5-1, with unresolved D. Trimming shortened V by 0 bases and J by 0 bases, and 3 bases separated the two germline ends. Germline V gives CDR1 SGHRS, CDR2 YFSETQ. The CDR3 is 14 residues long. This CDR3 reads CASSLGANTGELFF. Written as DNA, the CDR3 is TGCGCCAGCAGCTTGGGCGCGAACACCGGGGAGCTGTTTTTT.

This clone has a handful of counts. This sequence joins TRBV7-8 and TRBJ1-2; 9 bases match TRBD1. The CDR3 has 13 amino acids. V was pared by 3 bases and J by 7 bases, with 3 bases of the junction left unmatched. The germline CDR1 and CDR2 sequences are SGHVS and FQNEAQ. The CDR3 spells CASSLGQGSGYTF. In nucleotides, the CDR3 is TGTGCCAGCAGCTTGGGACAGGGAAGTGGCTACACCTTC.

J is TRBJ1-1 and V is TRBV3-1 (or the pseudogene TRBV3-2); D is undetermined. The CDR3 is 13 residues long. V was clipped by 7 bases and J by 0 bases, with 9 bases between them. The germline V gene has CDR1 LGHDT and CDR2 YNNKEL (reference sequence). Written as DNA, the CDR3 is TGTGCCAGCACCAAACACCTGAACACTGAAGCTTTCTTT. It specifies CASTKHLNTEAFF.

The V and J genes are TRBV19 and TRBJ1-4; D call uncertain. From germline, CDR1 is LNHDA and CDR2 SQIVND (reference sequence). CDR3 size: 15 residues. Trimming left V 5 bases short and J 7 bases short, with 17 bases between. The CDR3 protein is CASSPGPGLGEKLFF. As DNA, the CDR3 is TGTGCCAGTAGTCCCGGTCCCGGGTTGGGTGAAAAACTGTTTTTT.

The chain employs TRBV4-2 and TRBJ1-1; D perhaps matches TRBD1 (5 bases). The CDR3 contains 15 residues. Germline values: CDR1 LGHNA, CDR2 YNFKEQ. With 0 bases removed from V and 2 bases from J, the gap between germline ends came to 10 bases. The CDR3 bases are TGTGCCAGCAGCCAAGAAACAGGAGCTAACACTGAAGCTTTCTTT. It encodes CASSQETGANTEAFF.